These 8 T cell receptor beta chains share one sample of origin, sequenced in a study of blood T cell repertoires in COVID-19. Data came from immunoSEQ multiplex PCR; TCRdb stores just in-frame clones and leaves some out. The table records 20,000 or so clones, around 88% of them present only once. The material sequenced was PBMCs or T cells enriched from blood (not recorded which). These receptors originate from a woman aged 25 to 45 who had recovered from COVID-19.

The rearrangement joins TRBV5-1 to TRBJ2-5; possible D gene TRBD2, 5 bases. V gave up 1 base and J gave up 5 bases, with 15 bases separating them. The CDR3 is 15 amino acids. The germline gives CDR1 SGHRS, CDR2 YFSETQ. The CDR3 protein is CASSLFGVLGETQYF. CDR3 nucleotide sequence: TGCGCCAGCAGCTTGTTCGGGGTTCTGGGGGAGACCCAGTACTTC.

The rearrangement joins TRBV29-1 to TRBJ1-3; maybe TRBD1 (5 bases). The CDR3 contains 14 residues. V was cut by 7 bases and J by 0 bases, with 13 bases left in between. The germline gives CDR1 SQVTM, CDR2 ANQGSEA. The CDR3 DNA is TGCAGCGGCCTAACGACAGTCTCTGGAAACACCATATATTTT. Translation gives CSGLTTVSGNTIYF.

V usage is TRBV5-4 and J usage is TRBJ2-5, with D maybe TRBD2 (6 bases). The V end was cut by 4 bases, the J end by 5 bases, with 15 bases between. Germline V gene sequence: CDR1 SGHNT, CDR2 YYREEE (reference sequence). This CDR3 comprises 14 residues. CDR3 coding DNA: TGTGCCAGCAGCCCAGCGCGGGGTAGGGAGACCCAGTACTTC. Translating gives CASSPARGRETQYF.

The chain links TRBV27 to TRBJ2-2; tentative D call: TRBD2 (6 bases). CDR3 size: 15 residues. Germline values: CDR1 MNHEY, CDR2 SMNVEV (reference sequence). Trimming took 1 base from V and 4 from J, leaving 10 bases between them. The CDR3 protein is CASSLFGGSTGELFF. The CDR3 DNA reads as TGTGCCAGCAGTTTATTTGGGGGGAGCACCGGGGAGCTGTTTTTT.

This chain connects TRBV24-1 to TRBJ1-5; 9 positions agree with TRBD1. CDR1 and CDR2 from the germline V gene are KGHDR and SFDVKD. The trim removed 2 bases at V and 0 bases at J, leaving 1 base unmatched. The CDR3 loop spans 16 amino acids. CDR3 nucleotide sequence: TGTGCCACCAGTGATTCGGGACAGGGTAGCAATCAGCCCCAGCATTTT. It translates to CATSDSGQGSNQPQHF.

V and J are TRBV10-3 and TRBJ2-3; possible D gene TRBD2, 6 bases. CDR3 length: 16 amino acids. Between the trimmed V and J ends, which lost 2 bases and 2 bases, there was a span of 14 bases. The germline gives CDR1 ENHRY, CDR2 SYGVKD. The CDR3 spells CAISEVGDSFTDTQYF. The CDR3 DNA reads TGTGCCATCAGTGAGGTAGGGGACTCATTCACAGATACGCAGTATTTT.

This chain joins TRBV21-1 and TRBJ1-1. TRBV21-1 is listed as a pseudogene. CDR3 length: 14 amino acids. CDR3 loop: CASSKSREGTEAFF. Written as DNA, the CDR3 is TGTGCCAGCAGCAAAAGCAGGGAGGGCACTGAAGCTTTCTTT.

The sample holds a few counts of this clone. V is TRBV4-3 and J is TRBJ1-2; 11 nucleotides match TRBD1. This CDR3 is built from 15 residues. V dropped 1 base and J dropped 4; count of bases not matched to a gene: 2. Germline lookup yields CDR1 LGHNA and CDR2 YSLEER. The CDR3 nucleotides read TGCGCCAGCAGCCAAGGGGACAGGGGGGGCTATGGCTACACCTTC. Protein sequence: CASSQGDRGGYGYTF.